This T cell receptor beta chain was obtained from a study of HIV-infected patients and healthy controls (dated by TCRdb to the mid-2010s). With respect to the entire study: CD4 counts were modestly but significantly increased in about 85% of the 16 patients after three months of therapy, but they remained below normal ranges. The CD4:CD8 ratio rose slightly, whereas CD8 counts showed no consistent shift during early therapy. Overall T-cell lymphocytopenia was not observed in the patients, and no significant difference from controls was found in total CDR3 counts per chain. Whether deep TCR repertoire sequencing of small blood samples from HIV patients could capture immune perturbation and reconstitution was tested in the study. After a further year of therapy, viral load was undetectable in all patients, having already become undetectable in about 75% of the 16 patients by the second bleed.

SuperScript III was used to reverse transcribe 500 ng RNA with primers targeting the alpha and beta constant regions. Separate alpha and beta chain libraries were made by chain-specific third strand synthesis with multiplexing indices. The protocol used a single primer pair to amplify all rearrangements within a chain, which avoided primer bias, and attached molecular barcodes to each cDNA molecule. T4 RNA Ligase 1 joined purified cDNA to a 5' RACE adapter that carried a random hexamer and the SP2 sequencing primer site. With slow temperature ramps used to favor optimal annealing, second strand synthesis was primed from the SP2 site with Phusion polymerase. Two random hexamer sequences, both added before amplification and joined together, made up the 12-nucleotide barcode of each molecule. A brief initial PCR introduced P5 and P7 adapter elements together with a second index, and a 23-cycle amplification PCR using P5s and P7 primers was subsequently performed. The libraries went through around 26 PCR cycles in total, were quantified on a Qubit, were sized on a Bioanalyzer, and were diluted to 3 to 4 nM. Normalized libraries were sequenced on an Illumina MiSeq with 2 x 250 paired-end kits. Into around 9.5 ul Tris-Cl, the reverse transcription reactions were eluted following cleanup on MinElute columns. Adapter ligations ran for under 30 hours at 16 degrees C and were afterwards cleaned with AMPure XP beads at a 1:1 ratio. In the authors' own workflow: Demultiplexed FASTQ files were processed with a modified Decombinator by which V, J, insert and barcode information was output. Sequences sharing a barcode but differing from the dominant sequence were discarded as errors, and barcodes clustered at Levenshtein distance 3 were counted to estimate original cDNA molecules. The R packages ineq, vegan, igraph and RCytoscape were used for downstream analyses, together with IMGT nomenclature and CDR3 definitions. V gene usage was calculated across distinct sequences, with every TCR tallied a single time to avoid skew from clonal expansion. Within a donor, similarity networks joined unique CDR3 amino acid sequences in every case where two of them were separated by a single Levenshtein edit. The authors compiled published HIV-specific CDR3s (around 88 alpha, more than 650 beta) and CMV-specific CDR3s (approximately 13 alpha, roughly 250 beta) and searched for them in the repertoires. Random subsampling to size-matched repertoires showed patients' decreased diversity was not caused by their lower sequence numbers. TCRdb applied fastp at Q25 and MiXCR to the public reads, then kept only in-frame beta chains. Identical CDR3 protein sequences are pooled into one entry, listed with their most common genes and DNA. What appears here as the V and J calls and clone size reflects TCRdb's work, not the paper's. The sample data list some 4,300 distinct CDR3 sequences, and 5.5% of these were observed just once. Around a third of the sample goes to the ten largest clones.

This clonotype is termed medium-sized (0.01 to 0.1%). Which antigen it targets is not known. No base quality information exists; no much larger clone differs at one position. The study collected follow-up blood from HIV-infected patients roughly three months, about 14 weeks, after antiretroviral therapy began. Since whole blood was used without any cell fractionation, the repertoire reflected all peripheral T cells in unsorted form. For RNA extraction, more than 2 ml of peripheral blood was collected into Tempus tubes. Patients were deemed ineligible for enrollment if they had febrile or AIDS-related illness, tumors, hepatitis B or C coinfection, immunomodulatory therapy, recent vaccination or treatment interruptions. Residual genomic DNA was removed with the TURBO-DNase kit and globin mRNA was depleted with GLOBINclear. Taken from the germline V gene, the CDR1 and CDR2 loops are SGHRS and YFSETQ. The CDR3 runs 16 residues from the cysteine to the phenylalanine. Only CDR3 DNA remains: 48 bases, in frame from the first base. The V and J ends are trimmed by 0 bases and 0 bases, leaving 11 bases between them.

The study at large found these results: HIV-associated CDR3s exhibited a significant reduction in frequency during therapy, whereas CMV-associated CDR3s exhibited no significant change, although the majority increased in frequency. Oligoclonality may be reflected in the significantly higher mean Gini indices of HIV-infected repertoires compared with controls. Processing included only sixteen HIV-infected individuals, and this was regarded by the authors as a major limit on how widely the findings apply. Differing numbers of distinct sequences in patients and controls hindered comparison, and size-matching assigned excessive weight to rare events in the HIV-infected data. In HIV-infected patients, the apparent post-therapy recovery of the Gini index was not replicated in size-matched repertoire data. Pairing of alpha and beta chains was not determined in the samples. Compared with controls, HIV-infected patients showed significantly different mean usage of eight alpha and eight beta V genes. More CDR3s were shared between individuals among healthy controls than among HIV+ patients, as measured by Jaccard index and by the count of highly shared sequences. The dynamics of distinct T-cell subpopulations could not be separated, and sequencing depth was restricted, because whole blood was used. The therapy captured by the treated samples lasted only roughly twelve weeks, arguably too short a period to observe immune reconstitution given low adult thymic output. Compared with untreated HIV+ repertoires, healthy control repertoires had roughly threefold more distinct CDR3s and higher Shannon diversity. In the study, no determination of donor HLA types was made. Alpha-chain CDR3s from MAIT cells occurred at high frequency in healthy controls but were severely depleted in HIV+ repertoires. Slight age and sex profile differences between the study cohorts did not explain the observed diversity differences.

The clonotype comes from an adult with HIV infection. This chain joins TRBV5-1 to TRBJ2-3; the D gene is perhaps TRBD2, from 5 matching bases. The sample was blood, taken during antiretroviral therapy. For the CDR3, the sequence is CASSLGGAPSTDTQYF. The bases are TGCGCCAGCAGCTTGGGGGGAGCCCCTAGCACAGATACGCAGTATTTT.